This T cell receptor (beta chain) was profiled in a study of blood T cell repertoires in COVID-19. Study-wide context: From T cells, B-cell-depleted T cells, or PBMCs came the material, which was cDNA or gDNA.

The V and J ends lost 8 bases and 0 bases respectively, with 10 bases between them. The germline V gene encodes CDR1 MDHEN and CDR2 SYDVKM. The CDR3 runs 13 residues. Original handling: Amplified reference gene primers provided the basis for estimating nucleated cell counts. Sequenced by immunoSEQ multiplex PCR; TCRdb stores in-frame clones only, minus some. V and J calls and clone size follow that table, whereas D and trimming were derived from the DNA. The table lists 100,000 to 150,000 clones, roughly 83% of them singletons. The sample was peripheral blood. The chain links TRBV28 to TRBJ1-1, with D perhaps matching TRBD1 (5 bases). This TCR came from a human donor in a cohort sampled during active COVID-19. The CDR3 nucleotides read TGTGCCAGCCTGGACACCTTGAACACTGAAGCTTTCTTT. This encodes CASLDTLNTEAFF. The full variable domain, rest sourced from reference TRBV28 and TRBJ1-1, is DVKVTQSSRYLVKRTGEKVFLECVQDMDHENMFWYRQDPGLGLRLIYFSYDVKMKEKGDIPEGYSVSREKKERFSLILESASTNQTSMYLCASLDTLNTEAFFGQGTRLTVV.